The 12 T cell receptor beta chains in this list originate from one sample, sequenced in a study of CD8 T cells in ankylosing spondylitis. TCRdb independently ran MiXCR on the 5' RACE reads; one entry per CDR3 protein. The sample includes over 25,000 distinct CDR3 sequences, 7.9% seen only once; the top ten take under 35%. Input material: blood. The receptors here all came from a male donor with ankylosing spondylitis or in good health (not recorded which).

This clonotype was seen more than once but under ten times. This chain uses TRBV6-5 with TRBJ2-7; D is possibly TRBD2 (6 bases). The CDR3 sequence is 14 residues long. The ends were cut back, 2 bases at V and 3 bases at J, with 11 bases in the middle. Looked up from germline, CDR1 is MNHEY and CDR2 is SVGAGI. The CDR3 region has the DNA TGTGCCAGCAGTTACGCGGGACCTGACTACGAGCAGTACTTC. Translated: CASSYAGPDYEQYF.

V is TRBV5-6 and J is TRBJ2-2, with D possibly matching TRBD2 (6 bases). V was cut by 5 bases and J by 4 bases, with 12 bases left in between. The germline V gene has CDR1 SGHDT and CDR2 YYEEEE. The CDR3 extends over 14 amino acids. CDR3 in amino acids: CASRRLEITGELFF. The CDR3 nucleotides are TGTGCCAGCAGGCGACTAGAAATCACCGGGGAGCTGTTTTTT.

The chain combines TRBV27 with TRBJ2-7; TRBD1 agrees at 8 bases. There are 15 residues in the CDR3. Trimming removed 6 bases from V and 3 bases from J; junction bases left unmatched: 10. Germline CDR1 and CDR2: MNHEY and SMNVEV (reference sequence). CDR3 amino acids: CASRFGQGMFYEQYF. The CDR3 region has the DNA TGTGCCAGCAGGTTCGGACAGGGCATGTTCTACGAGCAGTACTTC.

V is TRBV29-1 and J is TRBJ2-1, with no clear D. The CDR3 is 12 amino acids. V lost 7 bases and J lost 8, with 15 bases in between. Germline V gene sequence: CDR1 SQVTM, CDR2 ANQGSEA. The CDR3 DNA reads TGCAGCGCCAGGAAACTCGAGGATGAGCAGTTCTTC. It yields the protein CSARKLEDEQFF.

There are many counts of this clonotype. The chain recombines TRBV7-2 with TRBJ1-5; D call uncertain. Trimming stripped 5 bases from V and 4 bases from J, with 12 bases between. CDR3 length: 14 amino acids. Germline V gene data show CDR1 as SGHTA and CDR2 as FQGNSA. CDR3 amino acids: CASSHGGRNQPQHF. The CDR3 DNA follows: TGTGCCAGCAGCCACGGCGGTCGTAATCAGCCCCAGCATTTT.

This clonotype came up many times. The V gene is TRBV6-4, the J gene TRBJ2-1; perhaps TRBD1 as D (6 bases). With 2 bases removed from V and 7 bases from J, the gap between germline ends came to 15 bases. The CDR3 sequence is 15 residues long. CDR1 and CDR2 (germline): MRHNA, SNTAGT. The CDR3 loop is CASSDIGGSGNEQFF. The CDR3 nucleotides read TGTGCCAGCAGTGACATAGGGGGAAGTGGGAATGAGCAGTTCTTC.

The genes are TRBV19 and TRBJ2-5; D gene uncertain. This CDR3 spans 14 amino acids. Trimming removed 6 bases from V and 2 bases from J, with 13 bases in between. The V gene's germline CDR1 is LNHDA and CDR2 SQIVND (reference sequence). The chain's CDR3 is CASSPWLAQETQYF. The CDR3 bases are TGTGCCAGTAGCCCGTGGCTTGCGCAAGAGACCCAGTACTTC.

This clonotype occurred a few times. The chain uses TRBV28 and TRBJ2-1; 9 positions agree with TRBD2. J was trimmed by 3 bases and V by 4 bases; bases with no gene match: 4. CDR3 length: 15 amino acids. Germline V lookup: CDR1 MDHEN, CDR2 SYDVKM. For the CDR3, the DNA is TGTGCCAGCAGTTCTGGGACTAGCATCTACAATGAGCAGTTCTTC. Protein product: CASSSGTSIYNEQFF.

This clonotype was seen at least ten times. The V call is TRBV24-1, the J call TRBJ2-1; tentatively, D is TRBD1 or TRBD2 (5 bases each). This CDR3 comprises 18 residues. Germline V gene data show CDR1 as KGHDR and CDR2 as SFDVKD. The germline V and J ends were trimmed by 1 base and 0 bases, with 15 bases remaining between them. The CDR3 DNA reads TGTGCCACCAGTGATTTTTTGGGACGGGAAGACTCCTACAATGAGCAGTTCTTC. This encodes CATSDFLGREDSYNEQFF.

This clonotype was picked up many times. This chain connects TRBV12-3 or TRBV12-4 to TRBJ2-1; TRBD2 matches at 10 bases. The V and J ends lost 3 bases and 7 bases, in that order; junction bases with no gene match: 3. This CDR3 has 14 residues. CDR3 loop: CASSLGLAPNEQFF. CDR3 bases: TGTGCCAGCAGTTTGGGACTAGCGCCGAATGAGCAGTTCTTC.

This clonotype was observed at least ten times. The chain joins TRBV7-6 to TRBJ2-7, with D perhaps given as TRBD1 or TRBD2 (5 bases each). The CDR3 sequence is 16 residues long. Trimming cost V 5 bases and J 1 base, with 18 bases left between them. Germline CDR1 is SGHVS and CDR2 is FNYEAQ. The CDR3 is CASSPLTGTASYEQYF. CDR3 DNA: TGTGCCAGCAGCCCCCTTACCGGGACGGCTTCCTACGAGCAGTACTTC.

V usage is TRBV25-1 and J usage is TRBJ2-1; D unresolved. This CDR3 is built from 14 residues. The V gene lost 2 bases and the J gene lost 0 bases, with 5 bases spanning the gap. Germline V gene sequence: CDR1 MGHDK, CDR2 SYGVNS. The CDR3 coding sequence is TGTGCCAGCAGTGAAGGAAGCTCCTACAATGAGCAGTTCTTC. Its protein is CASSEGSSYNEQFF.